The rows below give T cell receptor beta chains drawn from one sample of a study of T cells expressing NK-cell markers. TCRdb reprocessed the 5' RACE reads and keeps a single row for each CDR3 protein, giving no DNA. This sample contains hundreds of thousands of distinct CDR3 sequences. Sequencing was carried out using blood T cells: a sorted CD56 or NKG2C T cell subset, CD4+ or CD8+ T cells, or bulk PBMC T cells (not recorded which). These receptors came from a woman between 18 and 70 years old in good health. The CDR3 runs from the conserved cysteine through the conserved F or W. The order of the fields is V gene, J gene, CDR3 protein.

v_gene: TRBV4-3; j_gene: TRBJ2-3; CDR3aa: CASSQQTGVIDTQYF
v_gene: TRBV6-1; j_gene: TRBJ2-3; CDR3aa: CASGIAGGFADTQYF
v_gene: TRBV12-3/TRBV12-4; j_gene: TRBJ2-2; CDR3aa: CASSFSHGELFF
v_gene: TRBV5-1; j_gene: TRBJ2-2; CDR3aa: CASSTDPLGTGGGELFF
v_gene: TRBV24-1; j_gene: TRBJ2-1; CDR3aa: CATSAPDHGGYNEQFF
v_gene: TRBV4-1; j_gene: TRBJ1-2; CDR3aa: CASSQESPASNYGYTF
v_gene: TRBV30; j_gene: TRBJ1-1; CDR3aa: CAWSRLRGNTEAFF
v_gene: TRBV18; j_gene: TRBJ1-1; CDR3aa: CASSPTPTQMNTEAFF
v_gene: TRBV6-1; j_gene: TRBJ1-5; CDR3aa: CASSEGTYVGNQPQHF
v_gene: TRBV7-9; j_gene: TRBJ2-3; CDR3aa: CASLTMSTDTQYF
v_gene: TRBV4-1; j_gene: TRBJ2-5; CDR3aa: CASSQDQARGETQYF
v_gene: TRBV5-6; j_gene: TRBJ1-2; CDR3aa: CASSSRGQGQNGYTF
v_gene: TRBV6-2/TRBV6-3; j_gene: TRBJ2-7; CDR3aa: CASRTSAYEQYF
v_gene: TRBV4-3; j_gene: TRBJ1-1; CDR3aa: CASSQEDQAFF
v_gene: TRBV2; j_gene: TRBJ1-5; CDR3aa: CASSDVSNQPQHF
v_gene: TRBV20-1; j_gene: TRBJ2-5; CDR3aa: CSARVPGGLETQYF
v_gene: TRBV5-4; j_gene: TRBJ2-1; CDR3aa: CASSLGGGHYNEQFF
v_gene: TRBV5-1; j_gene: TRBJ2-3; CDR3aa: CASSWDPKLAGAADTQYF
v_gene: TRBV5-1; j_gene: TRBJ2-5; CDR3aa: CASSPGRHQETQYF
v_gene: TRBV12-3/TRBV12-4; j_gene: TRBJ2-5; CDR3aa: CASGTGEKEETQYF
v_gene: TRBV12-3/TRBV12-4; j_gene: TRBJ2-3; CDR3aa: CASSFVPGSPDTQYF
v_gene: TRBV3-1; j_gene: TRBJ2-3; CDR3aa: CASSPGGPNTDTQYF
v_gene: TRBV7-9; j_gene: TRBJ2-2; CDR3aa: CASSSRKSNTGELFF
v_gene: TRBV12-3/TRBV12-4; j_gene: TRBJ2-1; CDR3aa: CASSYQGGNEQFF
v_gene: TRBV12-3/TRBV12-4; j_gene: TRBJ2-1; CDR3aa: CASTKALAGLGDEQFF
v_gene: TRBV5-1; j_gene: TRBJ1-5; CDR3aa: CASSLWGSPNQPQHF
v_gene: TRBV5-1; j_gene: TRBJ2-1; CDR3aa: CASRTSGGSSYNEQFF
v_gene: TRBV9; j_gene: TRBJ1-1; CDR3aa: CASSVGNTNTEAFF
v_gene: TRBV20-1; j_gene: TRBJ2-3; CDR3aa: CSARGAPYTQYF
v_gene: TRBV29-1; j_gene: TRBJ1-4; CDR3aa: CSVKIQGSNEKLFF
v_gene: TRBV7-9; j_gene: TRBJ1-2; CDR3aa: CASSLGDSYGYTF
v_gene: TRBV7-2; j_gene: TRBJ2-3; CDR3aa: CASSLAWKAGGDTQYF
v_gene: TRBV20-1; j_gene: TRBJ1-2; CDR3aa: CSARGAGGYGYTF
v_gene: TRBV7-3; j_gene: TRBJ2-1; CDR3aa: CASSPDRGGQFF
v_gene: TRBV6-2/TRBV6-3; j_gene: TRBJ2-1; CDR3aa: CASSQVRNEQFF
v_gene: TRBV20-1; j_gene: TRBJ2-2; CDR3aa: CSAETGAGKNTGELFF
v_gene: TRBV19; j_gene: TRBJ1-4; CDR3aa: CASSWGLNEKLFF
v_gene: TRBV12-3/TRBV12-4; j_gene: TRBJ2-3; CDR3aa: CASRFRATTDTQYF
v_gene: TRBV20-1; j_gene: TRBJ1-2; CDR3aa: CSARPQGPVYGYTF
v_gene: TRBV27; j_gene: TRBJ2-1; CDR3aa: CASSLGGVRVTYNEQFF
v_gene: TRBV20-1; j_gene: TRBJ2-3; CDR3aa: CSASSGGGIADTQYF
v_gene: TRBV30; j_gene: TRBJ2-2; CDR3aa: CAWSMQGANTGELFF
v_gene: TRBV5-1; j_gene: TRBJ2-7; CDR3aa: CASRLAGVGEQYF
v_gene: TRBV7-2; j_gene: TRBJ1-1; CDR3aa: CASSLESGNTEAFF
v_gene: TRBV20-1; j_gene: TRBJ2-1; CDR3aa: CSARHFASGRIYEQFF
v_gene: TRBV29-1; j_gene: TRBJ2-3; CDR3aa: CSYLWSRVADTQYF
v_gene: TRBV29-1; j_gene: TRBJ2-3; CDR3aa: CSVEVGGADTQYF
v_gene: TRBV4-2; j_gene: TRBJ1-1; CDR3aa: CASSQDKGSITFF
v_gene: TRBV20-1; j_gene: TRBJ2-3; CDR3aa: CSARARRGQSTDTQYF
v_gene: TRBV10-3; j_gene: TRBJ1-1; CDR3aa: CAISGLKGWAFF
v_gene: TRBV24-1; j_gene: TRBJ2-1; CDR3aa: CATSDLGQEGYNEQFF